A selection of T cell receptor beta chains follows, all from one sample in a study of metastatic and nonmetastatic thyroid tumors. TCRdb re-analyzed the PCR reads through MiXCR. The sample comprises more than 40,000 clones, 28% of which are singletons, and almost 10% rests with the top ten. What was sequenced was blood. The receptors here all came from a male donor with papillary thyroid cancer or a benign thyroid nodule (not recorded which). Some clones in this sample may be carry-over from other donors' samples. Both conserved end residues are part of each CDR3. The order of the fields is D gene, V gene, J gene, clone size, CDR3 length, CDR3 DNA, CDR3 protein. The D gene is left open where the match is weak. Size is stated for part of the rows, as once, few or many counts, or as a class when the clone is expanded.

D gene: TRBD1
V gene: TRBV6-1
J gene: TRBJ1-6
clone size: few
CDR3 length: 15
CDR3 DNA: TGTGCCAGCAGGGCAGGGACAGGGAGGAACTCACCCCTCCACTTT
CDR3 protein: CASRAGTGRNSPLHF

D gene: .
V gene: TRBV28
J gene: TRBJ1-6
clone size: few
CDR3 length: 14
CDR3 DNA: TGTGCCAGCAGTACATCAGACAGGACGGGGGTAGGTCGCTTT
CDR3 protein: CASSTSDRTGVGRF

D gene: .
V gene: TRBV9
J gene: TRBJ2-1
clone size: .
CDR3 length: 15
CDR3 DNA: TGTGCCAGCATCGTCTCGGGCAGCTCCTACAATGAGCAGTTCTTC
CDR3 protein: CASIVSGSSYNEQFF

D gene: .
V gene: TRBV5-6
J gene: TRBJ2-3
clone size: many
CDR3 length: 17
CDR3 DNA: TGTGCCAGCAGCTTGGAGGTTGGAAAATTCGCCACGGATACGCAGTATTTT
CDR3 protein: CASSLEVGKFATDTQYF

D gene: TRBD2
V gene: TRBV28
J gene: TRBJ2-5
clone size: .
CDR3 length: 14
CDR3 DNA: TGTGCCAGCAGTAGATTAGCGGGGAGTCACCCCCAGTACTTC
CDR3 protein: CASSRLAGSHPQYF

D gene: .
V gene: TRBV20-1
J gene: TRBJ2-3
clone size: many
CDR3 length: 14
CDR3 DNA: TGCAGTGCTAGAGATGGGACTGGCACAGATACGCAGTATTTT
CDR3 protein: CSARDGTGTDTQYF

D gene: TRBD1
V gene: TRBV20-1
J gene: TRBJ1-1
clone size: .
CDR3 length: 13
CDR3 DNA: TGCAGTGCTGGACAGGGGGCGCGTACTGAAGCTTTCTTT
CDR3 protein: CSAGQGARTEAFF

D gene: TRBD2
V gene: TRBV6-4
J gene: TRBJ2-3
clone size: .
CDR3 length: 15
CDR3 DNA: TGTGCCAGAAGTGACTATGCGGGGGGGCCTGATACGCAGTATTTT
CDR3 protein: CARSDYAGGPDTQYF

D gene: .
V gene: TRBV28
J gene: TRBJ2-1
clone size: .
CDR3 length: 15
CDR3 DNA: TGTGCCAGCACCACGTATAAGGGCCGCGACAATGAGCAGTTCTTC
CDR3 protein: CASTTYKGRDNEQFF

D gene: .
V gene: TRBV6-1
J gene: TRBJ2-7
clone size: .
CDR3 length: 15
CDR3 DNA: TGTGCCAGCAGTGTAGTGGACAAGGCTGCCTACGAGCAGTACTTC
CDR3 protein: CASSVVDKAAYEQYF

D gene: .
V gene: TRBV6-6
J gene: TRBJ1-5
clone size: many
CDR3 length: 16
CDR3 DNA: TGTGCCAGCAGTTACGATGGGGGTAGGAGCAATCAGCCCCAGCATTTT
CDR3 protein: CASSYDGGRSNQPQHF

D gene: TRBD1
V gene: TRBV6-5
J gene: TRBJ2-3
clone size: many
CDR3 length: 17
CDR3 DNA: TGTGCCAGCAGACCCTACCCACAGGGGATGGGATTAGATACGCAGTATTTT
CDR3 protein: CASRPYPQGMGLDTQYF

D gene: .
V gene: TRBV6-5
J gene: TRBJ2-2
clone size: .
CDR3 length: 15
CDR3 DNA: TGTGCCAGCAGTTACAATTCGGTTAACACCGTGGAGCTGTTTTTT
CDR3 protein: CASSYNSVNTVELFF

D gene: TRBD1
V gene: TRBV27
J gene: TRBJ1-5
clone size: .
CDR3 length: 15
CDR3 DNA: TGTGCCAGCAGTAAGCAGGGACAGAGCAATCAGCCCCAGCATTTT
CDR3 protein: CASSKQGQSNQPQHF

D gene: TRBD1
V gene: TRBV6-2/TRBV6-3
J gene: TRBJ2-7
clone size: few
CDR3 length: 13
CDR3 DNA: TGTGCCAGCAGTTCCGGGACAGGGGACGAGCAGTACTTC
CDR3 protein: CASSSGTGDEQYF

D gene: .
V gene: TRBV6-1
J gene: TRBJ2-3
clone size: few
CDR3 length: 12
CDR3 DNA: TGTGCCAGCAGCTTTGCTACAGATACGCAGTATTTT
CDR3 protein: CASSFATDTQYF

D gene: .
V gene: TRBV5-1
J gene: TRBJ1-6
clone size: once
CDR3 length: 16
CDR3 DNA: TGCGCCAGCAGCCCGGCAAGCGGCTCCTATAATTCACCCCTCCACTTT
CDR3 protein: CASSPASGSYNSPLHF

D gene: TRBD2
V gene: TRBV4-2
J gene: TRBJ2-7
clone size: .
CDR3 length: 17
CDR3 DNA: TGTGCCAGCAGCCAATCGCTAGCGGGAGCGATGTCCTACGAGCAGTACTTC
CDR3 protein: CASSQSLAGAMSYEQYF

D gene: .
V gene: TRBV12-5
J gene: TRBJ1-1
clone size: many
CDR3 length: 16
CDR3 DNA: TGTGCTAGTGGTAGAACCGATGGAGGAATGAACACTGAAGCTTTCTTT
CDR3 protein: CASGRTDGGMNTEAFF

D gene: TRBD1
V gene: TRBV12-3/TRBV12-4
J gene: TRBJ1-5
clone size: .
CDR3 length: 15
CDR3 DNA: TGTGCCAGCAGATTTGGGACAGGGGGCCCCCAGCCCCAGAATTTT
CDR3 protein: CASRFGTGGPQPQNF

D gene: .
V gene: TRBV3-1
J gene: TRBJ1-3
clone size: many
CDR3 length: 12
CDR3 DNA: TGTGCCAGCAGCCTCTCTGGAAACACCATATATTTT
CDR3 protein: CASSLSGNTIYF

D gene: .
V gene: TRBV4-3
J gene: TRBJ1-2
clone size: few
CDR3 length: 13
CDR3 DNA: TGCGCCAGCAGCCAAGATCGTGGGTATGGCTACACCTTC
CDR3 protein: CASSQDRGYGYTF

D gene: .
V gene: TRBV9
J gene: TRBJ1-4
clone size: many
CDR3 length: 15
CDR3 DNA: TGTGCCAGCAGCGTAGAGGGAAGGGATGGGGAAAAACTGTTTTTT
CDR3 protein: CASSVEGRDGEKLFF

D gene: .
V gene: TRBV18
J gene: TRBJ2-7
clone size: medium-sized
CDR3 length: 13
CDR3 DNA: TGTGCCAGCTCCCTGGGGGAAGCCTACGAGCAGTACTTC
CDR3 protein: CASSLGEAYEQYF

D gene: .
V gene: TRBV6-1
J gene: TRBJ2-7
clone size: .
CDR3 length: 14
CDR3 DNA: TGTGCCAGTGGGCGGTCTAGCGTTACCTACGAGCAGTACTTC
CDR3 protein: CASGRSSVTYEQYF

D gene: .
V gene: TRBV29-1
J gene: TRBJ2-1
clone size: few
CDR3 length: 11
CDR3 DNA: TGCAGCGCCGAGAAGGGTGTCGAGCAGTTCTTC
CDR3 protein: CSAEKGVEQFF

D gene: .
V gene: TRBV6-2/TRBV6-3
J gene: TRBJ2-7
clone size: .
CDR3 length: 13
CDR3 DNA: TGTGCCAGCAGTTATTTTAACACGGGACAGCAGTACTTC
CDR3 protein: CASSYFNTGQQYF

D gene: .
V gene: TRBV20-1
J gene: TRBJ1-2
clone size: many
CDR3 length: 14
CDR3 DNA: TGCAGTGCTAGAGGATGGGGGAACAGGAATGGCTACACCTTC
CDR3 protein: CSARGWGNRNGYTF

D gene: TRBD1
V gene: TRBV5-1
J gene: TRBJ2-3
clone size: medium-sized
CDR3 length: 16
CDR3 DNA: TGCGCCAGCAGCGTAGAACAGGGGGCGAGGTCAGATACGCAGTATTTT
CDR3 protein: CASSVEQGARSDTQYF

D gene: TRBD2
V gene: TRBV4-1
J gene: TRBJ2-1
clone size: many
CDR3 length: 16
CDR3 DNA: TGCGCCAGCAGCCAAGATCGAGGCGGGAGTGAACTTGAGCAGTTCTTC
CDR3 protein: CASSQDRGGSELEQFF

D gene: .
V gene: TRBV6-4
J gene: TRBJ2-3
clone size: .
CDR3 length: 14
CDR3 DNA: TGTGCCAGCAGTGGGGCAGGCAGTGCAAATACCCAGTATTTT
CDR3 protein: CASSGAGSANTQYF

D gene: .
V gene: TRBV2
J gene: TRBJ1-3
clone size: .
CDR3 length: 15
CDR3 DNA: TGTGCCAGCAGTGAATGGGGGGGCTCCGGAAACACCATATATTTT
CDR3 protein: CASSEWGGSGNTIYF

D gene: TRBD2
V gene: TRBV9
J gene: TRBJ2-5
clone size: many
CDR3 length: 16
CDR3 DNA: TGTGCCAGCAGCGTAGTGGCGGGGGGAGTCCAAGAGACCCAGTACTTC
CDR3 protein: CASSVVAGGVQETQYF

D gene: .
V gene: TRBV12-3/TRBV12-4
J gene: TRBJ2-5
clone size: many
CDR3 length: 17
CDR3 DNA: TGTGCCAGCAGTTTAGGGACAGTCATAAAATCTCAAGAGACCCAGTACTTC
CDR3 protein: CASSLGTVIKSQETQYF

D gene: TRBD2
V gene: TRBV28
J gene: TRBJ2-7
clone size: medium-sized
CDR3 length: 13
CDR3 DNA: TGTGCCAGCACTAGCGGGGAACCCTACGAGCAGTACTTC
CDR3 protein: CASTSGEPYEQYF

D gene: .
V gene: TRBV19
J gene: TRBJ2-7
clone size: .
CDR3 length: 14
CDR3 DNA: TGTGCCAGTAGCCGGTTATGGCGAGGTTACGATCAGTACTTC
CDR3 protein: CASSRLWRGYDQYF

D gene: TRBD1
V gene: TRBV15
J gene: TRBJ1-1
clone size: many
CDR3 length: 14
CDR3 DNA: TGTGCCACCAGCAGATCGGACAGGGCGACTGAAGCTTTCTTT
CDR3 protein: CATSRSDRATEAFF

D gene: .
V gene: TRBV5-6
J gene: TRBJ2-7
clone size: many
CDR3 length: 14
CDR3 DNA: TGTGCCAGCAGCTTCCCTGGCGGAACCTACGAGCAGTACTTC
CDR3 protein: CASSFPGGTYEQYF

D gene: TRBD1
V gene: TRBV20-1
J gene: TRBJ1-5
clone size: many
CDR3 length: 16
CDR3 DNA: TGCAGTGCCACCATACCGGGACAGATTAGCAATCAGCCCCAGCATTTT
CDR3 protein: CSATIPGQISNQPQHF

D gene: .
V gene: TRBV7-8
J gene: TRBJ1-2
clone size: many
CDR3 length: 15
CDR3 DNA: TGTGCCAGCAGCTTAGGGGCCGGGGGGACCTATGGCTACACCTTC
CDR3 protein: CASSLGAGGTYGYTF

D gene: TRBD2
V gene: TRBV27
J gene: TRBJ2-1
clone size: .
CDR3 length: 16
CDR3 DNA: TGTGCCAGCACCTCCTATCTAGCGGGAGCATACAATGAGCAGTTCTTC
CDR3 protein: CASTSYLAGAYNEQFF

D gene: .
V gene: TRBV6-1
J gene: TRBJ1-2
clone size: few
CDR3 length: 15
CDR3 DNA: TGTGCCAGCAGACGGGATAGAGGGACCGAATATGGCTACACCTTC
CDR3 protein: CASRRDRGTEYGYTF

D gene: .
V gene: TRBV12-3/TRBV12-4
J gene: TRBJ1-5
clone size: many
CDR3 length: 14
CDR3 DNA: TGTGCCAGCAGTTGGGCAAACAGCAATCAGCCCCAGCATTTT
CDR3 protein: CASSWANSNQPQHF

D gene: .
V gene: TRBV20-1
J gene: TRBJ2-5
clone size: many
CDR3 length: 13
CDR3 DNA: TGCAGTGCTAGAGGATCGTACCAAGAGACCCAGTACTTC
CDR3 protein: CSARGSYQETQYF

D gene: TRBD2
V gene: TRBV18
J gene: TRBJ2-2
clone size: many
CDR3 length: 18
CDR3 DNA: TGTGCCAGCTCACCTTTACTAGCGACGGGGTTGAACACCGGGGAGCTGTTTTTT
CDR3 protein: CASSPLLATGLNTGELFF

D gene: TRBD1
V gene: TRBV11-1
J gene: TRBJ2-2
clone size: many
CDR3 length: 15
CDR3 DNA: TGTGCCAGCAGCCCACAGACAGGGGTTGCCGGGGAGCTGTTTTTT
CDR3 protein: CASSPQTGVAGELFF

D gene: TRBD2
V gene: TRBV28
J gene: TRBJ2-7
clone size: .
CDR3 length: 15
CDR3 DNA: TGTGCCAGCAGAAATCTAGCGGAGCGCACCTACGAGCAGTACTTC
CDR3 protein: CASRNLAERTYEQYF

D gene: .
V gene: TRBV20-1
J gene: TRBJ1-1
clone size: .
CDR3 length: 13
CDR3 DNA: TGCAGTGCTAGGCGTGGTATGAACACTGAAGCTTTCTTT
CDR3 protein: CSARRGMNTEAFF

D gene: TRBD1
V gene: TRBV30
J gene: TRBJ2-4
clone size: many
CDR3 length: 18
CDR3 DNA: TGTGCCTGGAGTGTAGGACAGGGGGGCTCCCTAGCCAAAAACATTCAGTACTTC
CDR3 protein: CAWSVGQGGSLAKNIQYF

D gene: .
V gene: TRBV6-1
J gene: TRBJ1-5
clone size: few
CDR3 length: 16
CDR3 DNA: TGTGCCAGCAGTGAAGCCGACAGGAGTGGGTATCAGCCCCAGCATTTT
CDR3 protein: CASSEADRSGYQPQHF